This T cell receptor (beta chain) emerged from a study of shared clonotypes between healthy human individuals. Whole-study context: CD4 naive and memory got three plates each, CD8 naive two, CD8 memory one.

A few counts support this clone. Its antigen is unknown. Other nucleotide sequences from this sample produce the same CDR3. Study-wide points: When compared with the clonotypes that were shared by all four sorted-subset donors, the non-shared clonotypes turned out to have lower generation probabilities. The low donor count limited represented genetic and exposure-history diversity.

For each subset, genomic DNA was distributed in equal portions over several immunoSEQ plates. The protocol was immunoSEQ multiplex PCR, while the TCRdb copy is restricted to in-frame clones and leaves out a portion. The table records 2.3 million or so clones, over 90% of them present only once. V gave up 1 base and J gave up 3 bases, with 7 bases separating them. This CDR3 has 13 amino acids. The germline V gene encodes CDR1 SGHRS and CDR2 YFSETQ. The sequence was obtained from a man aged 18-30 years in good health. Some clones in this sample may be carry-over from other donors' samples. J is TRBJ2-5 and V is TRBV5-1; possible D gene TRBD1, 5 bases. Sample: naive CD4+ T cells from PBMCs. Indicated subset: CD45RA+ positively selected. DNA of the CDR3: TGCGCCAGCAGCTTGACAGGAAAAGAGACCCAGTACTTC. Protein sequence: CASSLTGKETQYF.